The T cell receptor beta chain described here comes from a study of HIV-infected children after antiretroviral therapy interruption. From germline, CDR1 is MRHNA and CDR2 SNTAGT. The CDR3 totals 14 residues. The ends were cut back, 6 bases at V and 0 bases at J, with 12 bases in the middle. A 3' RACE protocol on RNA, with unique molecular identifiers, produced the TCR library. TCRdb called the 3' RACE reads again in MiXCR, with one record for every CDR3 protein. The data contain fewer than 100,000 distinct CDR3 sequences, roughly 6.4% of them singletons. For this clonotype: The antigen is unknown.

Study-wide findings and caveats: After treatment interruption started, naive CD4+ CDR3 overlap across time points dropped. Naive CD4+ Gini coefficient rose by interruption end, suggesting clonal expansion.

Documented treatment: PENTA 11 planned treatment interruption arm or continuous ART arm. Naive CD4+ CD45RA+ CD45RO- T cells were FACS-sorted from thawed PBMCs. Sequenced material: CD45RA+ CD4+ T cells from PBMCs, pooled from several time points, taken from a donor given antiretroviral therapy, either interrupted or continuous. Subset indicated: naive CD4+ CD45RA+ CD45RO- T cells. The chain employs TRBV6-4 and TRBJ2-7; D ambiguous. The clonotype originates from a pool of human donors with HIV. CDR3 residues: CASSADTNSYEQYF. The DNA of the CDR3 is TGTGCCAGCAGCGCCGACACCAACTCCTACGAGCAGTACTTC.